Listed below are T cell receptor beta chains from one sample, sequenced in a study of blood T cell repertoires in COVID-19. Generated by immunoSEQ multiplex PCR, the TCRdb table keeps only in-frame clones and is missing some. The repertoire holds 150,000 or so clones, with 80% as singletons. The sequenced material came from peripheral blood. Every receptor here comes from a man in his sixties with active or convalescent COVID-19. Both conserved end residues are part of each CDR3. The D gene is left open where the match is weak. Size is stated for part of the rows, as once, few or many counts, or as a class when the clone is expanded.

>TRBJ2-3|.|.|TRBV6-2/TRBV6-3
TGTGCCAGCAGCACTTGGGGCAGGGTCACAGATACGCAGTATTTT
CASSTWGRVTDTQYF
>TRBJ1-2|.|.|TRBV7-2
TGTGCCAGCAGCCCCGACTCGGAAGACTATGGCTACACCTTC
CASSPDSEDYGYTF
>TRBJ1-1|.|.|TRBV5-1
TGCGCCAGCAGCCTTACCCCCTACCGTACGAACACTGAAGCTTTCTTT
CASSLTPYRTNTEAFF
>TRBJ2-6|.|.|TRBV30
TGTGCCTTACAGGGCTCTGGGGCCAACGTCCTGACTTTC
CALQGSGANVLTF
>TRBJ2-1|TRBD2|.|TRBV10-3
TGTGCCATCGGGTTAGGACTAGGACTGGATGAGCAGTTCTTC
CAIGLGLGLDEQFF
>TRBJ1-5|.|once|TRBV28
TGTGCCATCACGGGGGGGATGGGGAATCAGCCCCAGCATTTT
CAITGGMGNQPQHF
>TRBJ1-5|TRBD1|.|TRBV7-9
TGTGCCAGCAGTCGGACAGGGGGGCAGCCCCAGCATTTT
CASSRTGGQPQHF
>TRBJ1-3|.|.|TRBV9
TGTGCCAGCAGCGTAGAGGGGTTTAGGCCCTCTGGAAACACCATATATTTT
CASSVEGFRPSGNTIYF
>TRBJ2-3|.|.|TRBV11-3
TGTGCCAGCAGCTTAGATGGCGGGGCCTCCACAGATACGCAGTATTTT
CASSLDGGASTDTQYF
>TRBJ2-1|.|few|TRBV6-2/TRBV6-3
TGTGCCAGCAGCCCGCCATCGGTCTACAATGAGCAGTTCTTC
CASSPPSVYNEQFF
>TRBJ1-2|.|once|TRBV6-1
TGTGCCAGCAGTGAAAACACAGCTCCTAACTATGGCTACACCTTC
CASSENTAPNYGYTF
>TRBJ1-2|TRBD1|.|TRBV2
TGTGCCAGTAAAGACAGGGGAAACTATGGCTACACCTTC
CASKDRGNYGYTF
>TRBJ1-2|TRBD1|.|TRBV2
TGTGCCAGCATCCCCGGGACAGGGGGCCTAAACTATGGCTACACCTTC
CASIPGTGGLNYGYTF
>TRBJ1-2|.|.|TRBV12-3/TRBV12-4
TGTGCCAGCAGTAAACAGGGAACCTATGGCTACACCTTC
CASSKQGTYGYTF
>TRBJ1-5|.|.|TRBV6-2/TRBV6-3
TGTGCCAGCAGTCTACAGGAAAGCAATCAGCCCCAGCATTTT
CASSLQESNQPQHF
>TRBJ2-2|TRBD1|.|TRBV4-3
TGCGCCAGCAGCCAAGAATGGGACAGGGACACCGGGGAGCTGTTTTTT
CASSQEWDRDTGELFF
>TRBJ2-7|TRBD1|.|TRBV11-2
TGTGCCAGCAGCAAGACAGGGCGGTTCTACGAGCAGTACTTC
CASSKTGRFYEQYF
>TRBJ2-5|TRBD1|.|TRBV5-4
TGTGCCAGCAGCTTCCCCCAGGGGGATCAGGAGACCCAGTACTTC
CASSFPQGDQETQYF
>TRBJ2-1|TRBD1|.|TRBV18
TGTGCCAGCTCACCACAGGGGGCTTGGAATGAGCAGTTCTTC
CASSPQGAWNEQFF
>TRBJ2-1|TRBD2|.|TRBV5-1
TGCGCCAGCAGCTTGGCCCCGGGACTAGTAATCAATGAGCAGTTCTTC
CASSLAPGLVINEQFF
>TRBJ1-3|.|.|TRBV28
TGTGCCAGCAGCCCGAACACGTGGGACACTGGAAACACCATATATTTT
CASSPNTWDTGNTIYF
>TRBJ2-3|.|once|TRBV18
TGTGCCAGCTCACTTCCGACAGATACGCAGTATTTT
CASSLPTDTQYF
>TRBJ1-5|TRBD1|.|TRBV10-3
TGTGCCATCAGTGACCGACAGGGACAGCATCAGCCCCAGCATTTT
CAISDRQGQHQPQHF
>TRBJ1-1|.|.|TRBV11-1
TGTGCCAGCAGCTCCTTACAGGGCAACACTGAAGCTTTCTTT
CASSSLQGNTEAFF
>TRBJ2-6|TRBD2|.|TRBV3-1/TRBV3-2
TGTGCCAGCAGCTCCCGGGGGGAGAAGAGCTCTGGGGCCAACGTCCTGACTTTC
CASSSRGEKSSGANVLTF
>TRBJ2-2|.|.|TRBV19
TGTGCCAGTAGTATAACCGGCAGCGCGAACACCGGGGAGCTGTTTTTT
CASSITGSANTGELFF
>TRBJ1-5|.|few|TRBV2
TGTGCCAGCACCTTTGGACTGACAAATCAGCCCCAGCATTTT
CASTFGLTNQPQHF
>TRBJ1-1|TRBD1|.|TRBV30
TGTGCCTGGGGGACAGGGAGGACTGAAGCTTTCTTT
CAWGTGRTEAFF
>TRBJ2-7|TRBD1|.|TRBV27
TGTGCCAGCAGTTTATCGTCAGGGGGCCGCGAGCAGTACTTC
CASSLSSGGREQYF
>TRBJ1-6|.|.|TRBV7-2
TGTAGGGGGGACCCAAATAATTCACCCCTCCACTTT
CRGDPNNSPLHF
>TRBJ2-2|.|.|TRBV7-8
TGTGCCAGCAGCTTAGTCGGGGGGCACACCGGGGAGCTGTTTTTT
CASSLVGGHTGELFF
>TRBJ1-2|.|.|TRBV10-3
TGTGCCATCACCCCCACGGGGGATGGCTACACCTTC
CAITPTGDGYTF